This T cell receptor (beta chain) stems from a study of T-cell reconstitution after alpha-beta-depleted transplantation in children. General study points: T-cell counts and diversity at one year post-transplant came mainly from newly produced T cells. Several patients had high TCRbeta diversity at day 60; it came from surviving recipient T cells and thymic progenitors. Alpha-beta T cells about two months after transplant reportedly derived from several hundred expanded graft clones.

During its preparation, the TCRbeta library received unique molecular identifiers. TCRdb re-called the PCR reads through MiXCR, storing one row per CDR3 protein. The data hold 450,000 to 600,000 distinct CDR3 sequences, with over 10% observed a single time. The table lists this clonotype with a few counts. The antigen remains undetermined. Per the germline V gene, CDR1 is SGHKS and CDR2 is YYEKEE (reference sequence). The length of the CDR3 is 18 residues. J lost 6 bases, V lost 0 bases, and 14 bases had no gene match. Here the sequenced sample was PBMCs, mostly from graft donor cells, taken 360 days after TCRalphabeta/CD19-depleted stem cell transplant. The sequence was collected from a male patient younger than 18 who had a stem cell transplant for acute myeloid leukemia, so the T cells may come from the graft donor. The chain joins TRBV5-5 to TRBJ2-7, with 11 positions matching TRBD2. The CDR3 protein is CASSLALVSGLAVFEQYF. In nucleotides, the CDR3 is TGTGCCAGCAGCTTGGCCCTAGTTTCGGGACTAGCGGTGTTCGAGCAGTACTTC.